This section outlines one TCR beta chain sequence together with its context. The specificity of this receptor is unknown. Base qualities are not at hand, and no much larger clone is one base apart. The CDR3 sequence holds 17 residues, the cysteine and phenylalanine included. Only the CDR3 DNA is retained, 51 bases long and in frame from the first base. V drops 1 base and J drops 3 bases, leaving 16 bases in between. In the germline V gene, CDR1 corresponds to SGHTA and CDR2 to FQGNSA. Genomic DNA was isolated from the sorted cells so that the TCRbeta CDR3 region could be sequenced. The immunoSEQ Assay was used for sequencing of TCRbeta CDR3 regions. TCRdb retrieved this table from immuneACCESS and kept in-frame rearrangements only. Not all clones are present; in checked studies, unresolved V genes account for under half, and no reason is known for the remainder. This sample comprises tens of thousands of clones, about 87% of them detected only once. The top ten clones comprise under 2% of the sample.

Patients with a history of autoimmune disease or receiving systemic immunosuppression were excluded from the trial. Peripheral blood for TCR sequencing was collected from all dose cohorts at baseline, on cycle 4 day 1, and on cycle 7 day 1. The samples were drawn from a first-in-human, open-label, multicenter phase I dose-escalation trial of ivuxolimab. Adults with locally advanced or metastatic melanoma, renal cell carcinoma, hepatocellular carcinoma or head and neck squamous cell carcinoma were enrolled in the trial. Before TCR sequencing, CD4+ T cells and CD8+ T cells were sorted from peripheral blood as separate populations. The data belong to a study of OX40 agonist ivuxolimab in advanced cancers. The study in broad terms: Ivuxolimab, which targeted the costimulatory receptor OX40 (CD134), was an agonistic, fully human IgG2 monoclonal antibody. The purpose of peripheral TCRbeta sequencing was to test whether ivuxolimab changed TCR sequence diversity and led to clonal T-cell expansion. Of the approximately 53 patients in dose escalation, about 20 had hepatocellular carcinoma, approximately 15 had melanoma, 9 had renal cell carcinoma and 9 had head and neck cancer. The monotherapy dose-escalation portion (N of about 52 patients) of the phase I ivuxolimab trial is reported in the paper. Partial responses were achieved by three dose-escalation patients, of whom one had hepatocellular carcinoma and two had cutaneous melanoma. In the dose-escalation cohort, approximately 83% of patients were male, and the mean age was around 65 years with a range of roughly 20 to 79. Prior anti-PD-1, anti-PD-L1 or anti-CTLA-4 therapy was permitted, and checkpoint inhibitors had been received by approximately 39% of dose-escalation patients. Intravenous ivuxolimab was administered to patients every 2 weeks at six dose levels: 0.01, 0.1, 0.3, 1.5, 3 and 10 mg/kg. General findings and caveats noted by the study authors: In the 0.1-3.0 mg/kg groups, partial responders had among the lowest normalized peripheral clonal expansion, particularly in CD8+ T cells. After ivuxolimab, more expanded clones were found on average in CD8+ T cells than in CD4+ T cells. At doses from 0.1 to 3.0 mg/kg, clonal expansion was seen in both CD4+ and CD8+ blood T cells between baseline and week 6. Low levels of normalized T-cell clonal expansion were also seen in some nonresponding patients. The antigen specificity of the peripheral T cells that underwent clonal expansion was not determined.

The rearranged chain carries TRBV7-2 and TRBJ1-5; there is no confident call for the D gene. Sequenced material: CD4+ or CD8+ T cells sorted from blood, taken in a trial of the OX40 agonist ivuxolimab. The clonotype comes from an adult with an advanced solid tumor such as melanoma, head and neck, liver or kidney cancer. The DNA sequence is TGTGCCAGCAGCTTAGTACGAACGGCAGTACTCAATCAGCCCCAGCATTTT. This is translated as CASSLVRTAVLNQPQHF.